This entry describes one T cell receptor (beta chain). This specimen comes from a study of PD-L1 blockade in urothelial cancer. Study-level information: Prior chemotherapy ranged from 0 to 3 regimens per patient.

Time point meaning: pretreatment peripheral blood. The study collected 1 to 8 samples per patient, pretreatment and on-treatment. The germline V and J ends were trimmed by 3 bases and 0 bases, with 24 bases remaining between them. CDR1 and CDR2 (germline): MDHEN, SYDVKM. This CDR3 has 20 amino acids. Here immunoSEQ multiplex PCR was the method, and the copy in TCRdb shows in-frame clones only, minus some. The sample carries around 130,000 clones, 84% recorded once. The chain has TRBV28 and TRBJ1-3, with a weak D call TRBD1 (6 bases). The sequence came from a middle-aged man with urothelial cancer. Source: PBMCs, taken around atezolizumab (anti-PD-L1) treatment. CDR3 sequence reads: CASSFSEGHPDLSSGNTIYF. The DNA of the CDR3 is TGTGCCAGCAGTTTTTCTGAGGGACACCCAGACCTCAGCTCTGGAAACACCATATATTTT.